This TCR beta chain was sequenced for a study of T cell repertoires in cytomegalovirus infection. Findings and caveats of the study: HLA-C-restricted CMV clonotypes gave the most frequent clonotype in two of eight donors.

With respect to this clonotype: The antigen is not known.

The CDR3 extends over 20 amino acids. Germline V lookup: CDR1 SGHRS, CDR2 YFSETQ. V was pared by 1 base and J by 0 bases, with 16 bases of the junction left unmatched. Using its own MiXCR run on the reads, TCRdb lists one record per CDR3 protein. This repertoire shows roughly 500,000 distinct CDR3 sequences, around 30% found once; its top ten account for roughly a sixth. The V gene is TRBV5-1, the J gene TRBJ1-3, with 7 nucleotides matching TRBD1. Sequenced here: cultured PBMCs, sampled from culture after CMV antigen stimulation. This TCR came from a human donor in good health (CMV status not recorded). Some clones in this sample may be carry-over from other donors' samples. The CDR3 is CASSLMAGQPYSSSGNTIYF. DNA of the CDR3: TGCGCCAGCAGCTTGATGGCGGGACAGCCTTACTCTAGCTCTGGAAACACCATATATTTT.